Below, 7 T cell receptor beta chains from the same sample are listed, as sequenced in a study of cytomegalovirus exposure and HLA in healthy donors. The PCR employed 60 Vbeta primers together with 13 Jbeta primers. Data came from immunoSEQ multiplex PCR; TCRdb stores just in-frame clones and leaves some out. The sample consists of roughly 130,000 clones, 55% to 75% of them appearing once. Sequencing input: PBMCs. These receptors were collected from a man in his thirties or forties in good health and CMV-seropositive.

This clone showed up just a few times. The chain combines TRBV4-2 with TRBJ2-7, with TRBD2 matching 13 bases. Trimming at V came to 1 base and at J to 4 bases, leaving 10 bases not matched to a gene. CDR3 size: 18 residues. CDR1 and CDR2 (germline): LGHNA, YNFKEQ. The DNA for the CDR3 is TGTGCCAGCAGCCAAGCCGGCAGGACTAGCGGGAGCCAGTACGAGCAGTACTTC. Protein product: CASSQAGRTSGSQYEQYF.

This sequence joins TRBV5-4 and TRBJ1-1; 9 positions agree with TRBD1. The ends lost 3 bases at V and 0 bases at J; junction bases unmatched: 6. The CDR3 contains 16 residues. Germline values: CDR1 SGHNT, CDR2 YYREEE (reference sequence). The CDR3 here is CASSSSGQGMNTEAFF. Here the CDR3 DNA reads TGTGCCAGCAGCTCTTCTGGACAGGGGATGAACACTGAAGCTTTCTTT.

This CDR3 is CASSDGTSVYNEQFF. CDR3 sequence (DNA): TGTGCCAGCAGCGACGGGACTAGCGTCTACAATGAGCAGTTCTTC. The chain carries TRBV5-4 and TRBJ2-1; 10 bases map to TRBD2. The CDR3 is 15 amino acids. Per the germline V gene, CDR1 is SGHNT and CDR2 is YYREEE (reference sequence). V shed 4 bases, J shed 3 bases, and the junction held 4 bases outside the gene matches.

In nucleotides, the CDR3 is TGCGCCAGCAGCCAAAGGAGGCAGGGGGGCTACAATGAGCAGTTCTTC. Its protein is CASSQRRQGGYNEQFF. The chain recombines TRBV4-3 with TRBJ2-1; tentative D call: TRBD1 (7 bases). Germline CDR1 is LGHNA and CDR2 is YSLEER. The length of the CDR3 is 16 residues. V lost 2 bases and J lost 3, with 14 bases in between.

The CDR3 loop reads CASSESQGVPEETQYF. Written as DNA, the CDR3 is TGCGCCAGCAGTGAGTCACAAGGGGTCCCCGAAGAGACCCAGTACTTC. This chain links TRBV10-1 with TRBJ2-5; weak D call: TRBD1 (5 bases). The V gene lost 0 bases and the J gene lost 3 bases, with 14 bases spanning the gap. Per the germline V gene, CDR1 is WNHNN and CDR2 is SYGVQD (reference sequence). CDR3 length: 16 amino acids.

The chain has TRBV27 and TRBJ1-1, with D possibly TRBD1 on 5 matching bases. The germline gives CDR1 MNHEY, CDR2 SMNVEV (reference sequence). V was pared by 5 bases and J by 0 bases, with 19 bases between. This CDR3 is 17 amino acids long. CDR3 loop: CASSPLGGPNMNTEAFF. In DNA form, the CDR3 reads TGTGCCAGCAGTCCGTTGGGGGGTCCTAACATGAACACTGAAGCTTTCTTT.

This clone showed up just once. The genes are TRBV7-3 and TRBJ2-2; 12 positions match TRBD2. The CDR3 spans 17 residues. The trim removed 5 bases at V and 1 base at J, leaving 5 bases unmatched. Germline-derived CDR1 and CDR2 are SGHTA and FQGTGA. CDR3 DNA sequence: TGTGCCAGCAGCGTACGACTAGCGGGGGAGAACACCGGGGAGCTGTTTTTT. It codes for CASSVRLAGENTGELFF.